One TCR beta chain is described in this entry. Its matching antigen is unknown. The record originates from a study of cytomegalovirus exposure and HLA in healthy donors. Both 60 Vbeta primers and 13 Jbeta primers went into the PCR. The repertoire was sequenced with immunoSEQ multiplex PCR; TCRdb's copy has only in-frame clones and lacks some. The sample includes roughly 130,000 clones, 50% to 75% of them seen just once. General study results and limits: The authors listed some 160 TCR beta chains as cytomegalovirus-associated. Judged likely to be a sequencing artifact was a cluster of highly shared sequence variants. Later, an analysis found that common viral pathogens appeared to be linked with several of the most significant clusters. For presence/absence analyses, sequencing depth was assumed to be roughly uniform across donors.

The clonotype was recovered from a woman in her forties in good health and CMV-seropositive. The sample comprised PBMCs.

The CDR3 DNA follows: TGTGCCAGCAGACCTTATGGACTAGCGGGCGAGCAGTACTTC. This codes for CASRPYGLAGEQYF. This chain connects TRBV13 to TRBJ2-7; TRBD2 aligns across 11 bases. With 6 bases clipped from V and 6 bases from J, the junction kept 7 bases outside the gene matches. The CDR3 spans 14 residues. Germline V lookup: CDR1 PRHDT, CDR2 FYEKMQ (reference sequence).